This T cell receptor (beta chain) comes out of a study of OX40 agonist ivuxolimab in advanced cancers. The wider study: Two patients with cutaneous melanoma and one with hepatocellular carcinoma, three in total, showed partial responses.

The protocol was immunoSEQ multiplex PCR, while the TCRdb copy is restricted to in-frame clones and leaves out a portion. The sample consists of tens of thousands of clones, around 84% of them appearing once. Germline lookup yields CDR1 MGHDK and CDR2 SYGVNS. V shed 7 bases and J shed 6 bases, with 13 bases lying between them. The CDR3 contains 13 residues. This TCR was sampled from an adult with an advanced solid tumor such as melanoma, head and neck, liver or kidney cancer. Sample: CD4+ or CD8+ T cells sorted from blood, taken in a trial of the OX40 agonist ivuxolimab. V is TRBV25-1 and J is TRBJ2-1; D is unresolved. CDR3 protein: CASIGDLGNEQFF. The CDR3 DNA sequence: TGTGCCAGCATTGGGGATTTGGGCAATGAGCAGTTCTTC.